The 10 T cell receptor beta chains given below trace back to one sample, sequenced in a study of blood T cell repertoires in COVID-19. TCRdb keeps only in-frame clones here, not all; method: immunoSEQ multiplex PCR. Found here are about 200,000 clones, approximately 90% of them singletons; the top ten hold just under 25%. The specimen sequenced was PBMCs or T cells enriched from blood (not recorded which). The receptor set was obtained from a woman aged 40 to 50 in a cohort exposed to, infected with or recovered from COVID-19 (not recorded which).

CDR3 in amino acids: CASIRTGSTGELFF. In nucleotides, the CDR3 is TGTGCCAGCATCCGGACAGGGAGCACCGGGGAGCTGTTTTTT. The gene calls are TRBV7-2 and TRBJ2-2, with 8 positions matching TRBD1. Germline CDR1 reads SGHTA; CDR2 reads FQGNSA. The CDR3 is 14 residues long. V was clipped by 7 bases and J by 4 bases; unmatched bases: 5.

This chain uses TRBV15 with TRBJ1-4, with D tentatively TRBD1 (6 bases). The CDR3 sequence is 14 residues long. V was clipped by 0 bases and J by 10 bases, with 12 bases between them. Germline values: CDR1 LNHNV, CDR2 YYDKDF (reference sequence). CDR3 region: CATSRDRGGGKLFF. CDR3 DNA: TGTGCCACCAGCAGAGACAGGGGCGGGGGAAAACTGTTTTTT.

The rearrangement links TRBV30 to TRBJ2-1, with TRBD2 identical over 7 bases. The CDR3 sequence is 11 residues long. CDR1 is GTSNPN and CDR2 is SVGIG in the germline V gene (reference sequence). V shed 6 bases, J shed 13 bases, and the junction held 9 bases outside the gene matches. CDR3 in amino acids: CACTGGGGQFF. As DNA, the CDR3 is TGTGCCTGTACGGGAGGAGGAGGTCAGTTCTTC.

The chain joins TRBV7-8 to TRBJ2-1, with 8 bases lining up with TRBD2. J lost 10 bases, V lost 6 bases, and 8 bases had no gene match. Germline values: CDR1 SGHVS, CDR2 FQNEAQ. The CDR3 spans 13 residues. The CDR3 is CASSFTGGWEQFF. In nucleotides, the CDR3 is TGTGCCAGCAGTTTCACGGGGGGGTGGGAGCAGTTCTTC.

V is TRBV19 and J is TRBJ1-5; TRBD1 matches at 7 bases. The CDR3 extends over 16 amino acids. Trimming removed 5 bases from V and 4 bases from J; junction bases left unmatched: 11. CDR1 is LNHDA and CDR2 is SQIVND in the germline V gene (reference sequence). CDR3 sequence reads: CASSANRGFVNQPQHF. CDR3 DNA: TGTGCCAGTAGTGCCAACAGGGGTTTCGTAAATCAGCCCCAGCATTTT.

This chain joins TRBV5-5 and TRBJ2-7; possibly TRBD2 for D (6 bases). Germline lookup yields CDR1 SGHKS and CDR2 YYEKEE (reference sequence). This CDR3 has 15 amino acids. V lost 3 bases and J 0 bases, leaving 13 bases between the germline ends. DNA for the CDR3: TGTGCCAGCAGCTACTGGGGGGAAGCCTCCTACGAGCAGTACTTC. Translation: CASSYWGEASYEQYF.

The chain links TRBV3-1 (or the pseudogene TRBV3-2) to TRBJ2-7, with a weak D call TRBD1 (6 bases). Deletions cut 0 bases from V and 2 bases from J, with 8 bases between. The germline V gene encodes CDR1 LGHDT and CDR2 YNNKEL (reference sequence). The CDR3 loop spans 14 amino acids. CDR3 region: CASSQEWGPYEQYF. CDR3 nucleotides: TGTGCCAGCAGCCAAGAATGGGGGCCCTACGAGCAGTACTTC.

V is TRBV20-1 and J is TRBJ1-6; tentatively, D is TRBD1 (5 bases). This CDR3 comprises 15 residues. CDR1 and CDR2 (germline): DFQATT, SNEGSKA (reference sequence). Trimming removed 3 bases from V and 3 bases from J, with 12 bases in between. Here the CDR3 reads CSASMGGGYNSPLHF. The CDR3 nucleotides read TGCAGTGCTAGTATGGGGGGAGGCTATAATTCACCCCTCCACTTT.

This sequence joins TRBV13 and TRBJ2-5; 13 bases map to TRBD2. The J segment lost 3 bases and the V segment lost 4 bases, leaving 2 bases of the junction unmatched. CDR1 is PRHDT, CDR2 FYEKMQ, per germline (reference sequence). This CDR3 has 15 residues. For the CDR3, the DNA is TGTGCCAGCAGCTCTGGGACTAGCGGGAAAGAGACCCAGTACTTC. Translating gives CASSSGTSGKETQYF.

The sample holds a few counts of this clone. This chain uses TRBV28 with TRBJ1-5, with D possibly matching TRBD1 (6 bases). The V end was cut by 5 bases, the J end by 7 bases, with 15 bases between. The germline CDR1 and CDR2 sequences are MDHEN and SYDVKM. The CDR3 has 14 amino acids. CDR3 DNA: TGTGCCAGCAGTGTACAGGGTAGGAGACAGCCCCAGCATTTT. This sequence encodes CASSVQGRRQPQHF.